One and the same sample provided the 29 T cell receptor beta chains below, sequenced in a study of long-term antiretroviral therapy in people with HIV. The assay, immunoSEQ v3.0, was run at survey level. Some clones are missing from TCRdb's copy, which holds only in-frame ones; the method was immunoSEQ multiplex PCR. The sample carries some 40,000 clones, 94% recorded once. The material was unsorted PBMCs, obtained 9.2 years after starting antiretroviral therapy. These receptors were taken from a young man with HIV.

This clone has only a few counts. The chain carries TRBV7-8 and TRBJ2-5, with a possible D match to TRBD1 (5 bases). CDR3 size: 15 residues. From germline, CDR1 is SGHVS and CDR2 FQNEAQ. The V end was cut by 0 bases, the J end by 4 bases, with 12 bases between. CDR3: CASSLAGVRAETQYF. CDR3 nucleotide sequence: TGTGCCAGCAGCTTAGCAGGGGTACGGGCAGAGACCCAGTACTTC.

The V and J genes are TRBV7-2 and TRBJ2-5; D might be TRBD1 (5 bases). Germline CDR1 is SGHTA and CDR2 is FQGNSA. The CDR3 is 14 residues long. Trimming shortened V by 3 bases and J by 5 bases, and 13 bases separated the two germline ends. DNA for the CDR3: TGTGCCAGCAGCTTCGTTCCAGGGAAGGAGACCCAGTACTTC. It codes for CASSFVPGKETQYF.

The CDR3 nucleotides read TGTGCCAGTCCCATGGCTGGAAACACCATATATTTT. Its protein is CASPMAGNTIYF. The chain employs TRBV13 and TRBJ1-3; D remains unclear. Germline V gene sequence: CDR1 PRHDT, CDR2 FYEKMQ (reference sequence). V was shortened by 9 bases and J by 2 bases, with 8 bases between the two germline ends. This CDR3 comprises 12 residues.

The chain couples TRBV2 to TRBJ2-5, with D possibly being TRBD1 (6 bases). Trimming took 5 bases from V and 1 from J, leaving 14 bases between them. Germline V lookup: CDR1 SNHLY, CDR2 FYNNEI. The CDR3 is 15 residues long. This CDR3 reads CASSPFAGVQETQYF. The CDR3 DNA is TGTGCCAGCAGTCCTTTTGCAGGGGTCCAAGAGACCCAGTACTTC.

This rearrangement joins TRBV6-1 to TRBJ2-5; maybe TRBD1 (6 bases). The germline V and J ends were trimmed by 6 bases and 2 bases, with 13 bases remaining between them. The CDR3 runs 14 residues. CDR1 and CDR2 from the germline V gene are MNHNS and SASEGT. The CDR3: CASRSPGVQETQYF. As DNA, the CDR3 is TGTGCCAGCAGGAGCCCAGGGGTACAAGAGACCCAGTACTTC.

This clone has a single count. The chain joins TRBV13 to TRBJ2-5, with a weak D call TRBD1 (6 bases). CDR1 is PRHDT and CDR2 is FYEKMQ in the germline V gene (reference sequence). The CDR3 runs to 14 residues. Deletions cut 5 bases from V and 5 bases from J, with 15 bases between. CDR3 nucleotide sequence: TGTGCCAGCAGCCAGACCCAGGGGAGCGAGACCCAGTACTTC. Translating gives CASSQTQGSETQYF.

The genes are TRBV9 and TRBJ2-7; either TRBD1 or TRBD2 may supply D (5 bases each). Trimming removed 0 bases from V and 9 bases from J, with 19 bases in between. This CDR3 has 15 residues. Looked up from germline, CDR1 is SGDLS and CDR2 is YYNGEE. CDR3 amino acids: CASSVGDGFSVGQYF. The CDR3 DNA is TGTGCCAGCAGCGTAGGGGACGGGTTTTCTGTAGGGCAGTACTTC.

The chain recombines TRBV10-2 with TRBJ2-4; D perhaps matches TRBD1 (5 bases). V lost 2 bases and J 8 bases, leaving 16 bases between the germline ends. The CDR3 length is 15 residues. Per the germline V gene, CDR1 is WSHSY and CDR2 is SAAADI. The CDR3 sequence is CASSEPHLGADIQYF. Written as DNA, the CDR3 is TGCGCCAGCAGTGAGCCGCACCTAGGGGCTGACATTCAGTACTTC.

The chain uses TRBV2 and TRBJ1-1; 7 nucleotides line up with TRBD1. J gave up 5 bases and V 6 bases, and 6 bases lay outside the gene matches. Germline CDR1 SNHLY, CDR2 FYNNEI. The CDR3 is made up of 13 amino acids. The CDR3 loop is CASREQGWTEAFF. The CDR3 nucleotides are TGTGCCAGCAGAGAACAGGGGTGGACTGAAGCTTTCTTT.

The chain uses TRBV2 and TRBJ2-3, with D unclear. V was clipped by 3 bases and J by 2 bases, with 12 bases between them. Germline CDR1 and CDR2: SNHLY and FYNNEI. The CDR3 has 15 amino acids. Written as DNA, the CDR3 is TGTGCCAGCAGTGATTTGGGTCGAACCACAGATACGCAGTATTTT. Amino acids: CASSDLGRTTDTQYF. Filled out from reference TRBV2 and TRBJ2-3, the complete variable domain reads EPEVTQTPSHQVTQMGQEVILRCVPISNHLYFYWYRQILGQKVEFLVSFYNNEISEKSEIFDDQFSVERPDGSNFTLKIRSTKLEDSAMYFCASSDLGRTTDTQYFGPGTRLTVL.

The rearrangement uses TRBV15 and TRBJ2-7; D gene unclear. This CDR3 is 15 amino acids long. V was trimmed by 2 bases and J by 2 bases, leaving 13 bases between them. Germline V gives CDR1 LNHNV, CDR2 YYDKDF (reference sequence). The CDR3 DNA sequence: TGTGCCACCAGCAGATCCACCGGGCCCCCCTACGAGCAGTACTTC. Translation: CATSRSTGPPYEQYF.

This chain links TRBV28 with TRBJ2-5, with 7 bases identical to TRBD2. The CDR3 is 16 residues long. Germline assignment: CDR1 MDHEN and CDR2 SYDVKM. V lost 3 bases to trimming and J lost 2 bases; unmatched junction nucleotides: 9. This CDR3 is CASSLGSVGGQETQYF. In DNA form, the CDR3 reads TGTGCCAGCAGTTTGGGCAGTGTCGGGGGGCAAGAGACCCAGTACTTC.

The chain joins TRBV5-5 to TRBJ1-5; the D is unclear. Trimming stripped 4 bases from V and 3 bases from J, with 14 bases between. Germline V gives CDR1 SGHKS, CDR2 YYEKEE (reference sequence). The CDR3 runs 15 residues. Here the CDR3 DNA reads TGTGCCAGCAGCATCCTTGGAGGGCACAATCAGCCCCAGCATTTT. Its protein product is CASSILGGHNQPQHF.

The CDR3 nucleotides read TGTGCCAGCAGCGGACTAGCGGGGGGGCTCGGAGATACGCAGTATTTT. It encodes CASSGLAGGLGDTQYF. The V call is TRBV11-2, the J call TRBJ2-3, with TRBD2 matching 15 bases. CDR1 is SGHAT and CDR2 is FQNNGV in the germline V gene. V lost 5 bases, J lost 5 bases, and 5 bases stayed unmatched. The CDR3 length is 16 residues.

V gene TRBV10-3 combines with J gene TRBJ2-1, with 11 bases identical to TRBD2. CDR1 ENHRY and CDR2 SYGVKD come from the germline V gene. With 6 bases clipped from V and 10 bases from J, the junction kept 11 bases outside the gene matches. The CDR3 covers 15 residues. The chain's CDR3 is CAISPLLAGESEQFF. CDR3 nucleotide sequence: TGTGCCATCAGCCCACTACTAGCGGGGGAAAGCGAGCAGTTCTTC.

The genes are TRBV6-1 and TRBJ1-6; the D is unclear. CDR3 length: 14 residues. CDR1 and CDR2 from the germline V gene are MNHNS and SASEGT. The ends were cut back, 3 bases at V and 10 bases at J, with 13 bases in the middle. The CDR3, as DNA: TGTGCCAGCAGTGAGATAAGGGCCAGCTCACCCCTCCACTTT. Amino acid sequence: CASSEIRASSPLHF.

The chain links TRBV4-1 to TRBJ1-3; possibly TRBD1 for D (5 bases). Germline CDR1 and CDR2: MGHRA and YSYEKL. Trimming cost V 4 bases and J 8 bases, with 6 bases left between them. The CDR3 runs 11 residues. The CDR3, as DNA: TGCGCCAGCAGCCTAGGGGACACCATATATTTT. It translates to CASSLGDTIYF.

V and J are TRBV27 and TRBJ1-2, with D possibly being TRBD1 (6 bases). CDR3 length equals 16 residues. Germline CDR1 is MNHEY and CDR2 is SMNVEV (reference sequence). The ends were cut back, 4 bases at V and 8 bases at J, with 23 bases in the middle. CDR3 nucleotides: TGTGCCAGCAGTTCCGGAACAGGGCCGCCTTCGAAGGGCTACACCTTC. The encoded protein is CASSSGTGPPSKGYTF.

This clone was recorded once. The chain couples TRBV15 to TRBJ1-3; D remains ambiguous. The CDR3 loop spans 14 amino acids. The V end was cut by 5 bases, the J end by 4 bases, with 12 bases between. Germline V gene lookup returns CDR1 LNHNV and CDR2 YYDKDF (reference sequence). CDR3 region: CATSVGGLGNTIYF. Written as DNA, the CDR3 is TGTGCCACCAGCGTGGGAGGGTTAGGAAACACCATATATTTT.

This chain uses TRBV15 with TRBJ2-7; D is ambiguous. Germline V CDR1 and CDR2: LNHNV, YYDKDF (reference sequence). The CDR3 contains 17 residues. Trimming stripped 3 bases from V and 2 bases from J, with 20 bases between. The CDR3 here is CATSSGTAGPGAYEQYV. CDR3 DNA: TGTGCCACCAGCAGCGGAACTGCCGGCCCTGGAGCCTACGAGCAGTACGTC.

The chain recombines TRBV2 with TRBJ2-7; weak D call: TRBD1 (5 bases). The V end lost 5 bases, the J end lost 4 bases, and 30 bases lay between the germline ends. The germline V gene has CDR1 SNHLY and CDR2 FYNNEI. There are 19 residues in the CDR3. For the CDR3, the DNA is TGTGCCAGCAGTTTTGGAGCAAGGGGTCTTGTCGGGTCCGGTTACGAGCAGTACGTC. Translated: CASSFGARGLVGSGYEQYV.

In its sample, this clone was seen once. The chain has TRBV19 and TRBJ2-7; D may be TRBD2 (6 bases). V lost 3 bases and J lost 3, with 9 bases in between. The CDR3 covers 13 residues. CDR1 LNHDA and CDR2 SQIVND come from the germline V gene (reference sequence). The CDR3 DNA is TGTGCCAGTAGTATGCGGGGTTTCTACGAGCAGTACTTC. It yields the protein CASSMRGFYEQYF.

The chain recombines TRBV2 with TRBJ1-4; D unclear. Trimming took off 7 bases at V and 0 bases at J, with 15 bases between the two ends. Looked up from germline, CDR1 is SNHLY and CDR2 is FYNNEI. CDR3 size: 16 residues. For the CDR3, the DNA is TGTGCCAGCATGGACCCCGGAACTGCAACTAATGAAAAACTGTTTTTT. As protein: CASMDPGTATNEKLFF.

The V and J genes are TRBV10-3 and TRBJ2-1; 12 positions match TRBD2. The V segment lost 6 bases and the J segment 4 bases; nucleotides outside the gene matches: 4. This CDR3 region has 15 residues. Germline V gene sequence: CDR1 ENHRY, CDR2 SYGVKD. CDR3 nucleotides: TGTGCCATCAGCGTAACTAGCGGGGGGTACAATGAGCAGTTCTTC. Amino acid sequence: CAISVTSGGYNEQFF.

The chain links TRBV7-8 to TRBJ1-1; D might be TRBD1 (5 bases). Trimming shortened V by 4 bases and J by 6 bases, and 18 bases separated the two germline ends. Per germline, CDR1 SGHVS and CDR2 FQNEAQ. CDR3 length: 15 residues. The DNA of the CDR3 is TGTGCCAGCAGCTCAGTAATGGGGCCGGCGTCTGAAGCTTTCTTT. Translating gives CASSSVMGPASEAFF.

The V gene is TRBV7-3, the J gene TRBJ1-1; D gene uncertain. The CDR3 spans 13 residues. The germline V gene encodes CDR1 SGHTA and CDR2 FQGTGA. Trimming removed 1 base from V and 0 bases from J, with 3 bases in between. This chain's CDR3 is CASSLSLNTEAFF. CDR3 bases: TGTGCCAGCAGCTTAAGCTTGAACACTGAAGCTTTCTTT.

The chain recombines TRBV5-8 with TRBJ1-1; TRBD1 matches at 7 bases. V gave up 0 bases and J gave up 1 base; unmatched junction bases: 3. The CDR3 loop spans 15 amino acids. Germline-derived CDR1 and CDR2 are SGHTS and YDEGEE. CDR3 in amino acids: CASSLGQGANTEAFF. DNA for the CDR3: TGTGCCAGCAGCTTGGGACAGGGTGCGAACACTGAAGCTTTCTTT.

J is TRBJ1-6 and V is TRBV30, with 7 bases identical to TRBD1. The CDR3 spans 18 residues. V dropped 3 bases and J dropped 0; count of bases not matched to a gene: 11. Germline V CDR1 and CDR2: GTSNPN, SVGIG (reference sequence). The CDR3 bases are TGTGCCTGGAGAAAGGGGGCGGAGGGGAGCTCCTATAATTCACCCCTCCACTTT. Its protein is CAWRKGAEGSSYNSPLHF.

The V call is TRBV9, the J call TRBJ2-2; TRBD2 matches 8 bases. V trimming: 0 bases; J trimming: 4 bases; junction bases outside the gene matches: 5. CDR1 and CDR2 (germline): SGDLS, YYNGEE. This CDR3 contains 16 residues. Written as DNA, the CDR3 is TGTGCCAGCAGCGTAGACGTGGGACTAGTCACCGGGGAGCTGTTTTTT. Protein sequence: CASSVDVGLVTGELFF.